The clone carrying this TCR beta chain was detected only a few times. The data were obtained in a study of T-cell reconstitution after alpha-beta-depleted transplantation in children. Unique molecular identifiers were incorporated into the prepared TCRbeta library. TCRdb passed the PCR reads through MiXCR, listing each CDR3 protein once. Of some 120,000 distinct CDR3 sequences in the sample, roughly 9% were seen once. Sequencing was performed on PBMCs, mostly from graft donor cells, taken 180 days after TCRalphabeta/CD19-depleted stem cell transplant. This receptor was taken from a girl in the first two years of life who had a stem cell transplant for combined immunodeficiency, so the T cells may come from the graft donor.

This CDR3 reads CASSWEAGRPYNEQFF. For the CDR3, the DNA is TGCGCCAGCAGCTGGGAAGCGGGACGCCCGTACAATGAGCAGTTCTTC. The rearrangement uses TRBV5-1 and TRBJ2-1; 7 bases match TRBD2. The CDR3 covers 16 residues. The germline CDR1 and CDR2 sequences are SGHRS and YFSETQ. Trimming took 3 bases from V and 4 from J; bases not matched to a gene: 10. Combining the CDR3 with reference TRBV5-1 and TRBJ2-1 gives the whole variable domain KAGVTQTPRYLIKTRGQQVTLSCSPISGHRSVSWYQQTPGQGLQFLFEYFSETQRNKGNFPGRFSGRQFSNSRSEMNVSTLELGDSALYLCASSWEAGRPYNEQFFGPGTRLTVL.